This T cell receptor beta chain derives from a study of Tregs in tolerant kidney transplant recipients. The length of the CDR3 is 17 residues. CDR1 and CDR2 from the germline V gene are ENHRY and SYGVKD. The V end was cut by 3 bases, the J end by 0 bases, with 15 bases between. Produced via immunoSEQ multiplex PCR; TCRdb's table is partial and in-frame only. The profile shows 90,000 or so clones, more than 90% of them singletons. This clone was recorded only once. V usage is TRBV10-3 and J usage is TRBJ2-1, with no clear D. The sequence came from a human donor in good health. Specimen: CD8+ T cells from blood. Here the CDR3 reads CAISEPPPQSSYNEQFF. The CDR3 DNA is TGTGCCATCAGTGAACCACCCCCTCAGAGCTCCTACAATGAGCAGTTCTTC.